This TCR beta chain was documented in a study of blood T cell repertoires in COVID-19. Study at large: Specimens from acute and convalescent COVID-19 originated in the United States, Italy and Spain.

Method: immunoSEQ multiplex PCR; TCRdb's copy keeps in-frame clones and lacks some. The repertoire includes 100,000 to 150,000 clones, roughly 90% of them detected once, and less than 5.5% sits in the top ten. Germline CDR1 and CDR2: MNHEY and SVGAGI. V shed 0 bases and J shed 2 bases, with 11 bases lying between them. The CDR3 spans 15 residues. The chain combines TRBV6-5 with TRBJ2-7; tentatively, D is TRBD1 (5 bases). The receptor was derived from a man between 60 and 75 years old with COVID-19, enrolled during active disease. Material: peripheral blood. CDR3 amino acids: CASSYSATGTYEQYF. As DNA, the CDR3 is TGTGCCAGCAGTTACTCAGCCACAGGTACCTACGAGCAGTACTTC.